The 16 T cell receptor beta chains below all came from one sample that was sequenced in a study of T cells expressing NK-cell markers. TCRdb reprocessed the 5' RACE reads and stores each CDR3 protein as one record, lacking DNA. The table for this sample gives about 150,000 distinct CDR3 sequences. Sequencing was done on a sample of blood T cells: a sorted CD56 or NKG2C T cell subset, CD4+ or CD8+ T cells, or bulk PBMC T cells (not recorded which). These receptors all stem from a woman in her forties or fifties in good health.

The CDR3 sequence is CASSPGTGVETQYF. J is TRBJ2-5 and V is TRBV13; TCRdb names TRBD1, which stays unverified in the absence of DNA. Germline V CDR1 and CDR2: PRHDT, FYEKMQ (reference sequence). The CDR3 totals 14 residues.

The chain couples TRBV7-9 to TRBJ1-4; no DNA is available, so the TRBD1 call from TCRdb remains unchecked. Germline values: CDR1 SEHNR, CDR2 FQNEAQ (reference sequence). This CDR3 has 14 amino acids. The CDR3 reads CASSSDRTNEKLFF. Complete variable domain (other parts from reference TRBV7-9 and TRBJ1-4): DTGVSQNPRHKITKRGQNVTFRCDPISEHNRLYWYRQTLGQGPEFLTYFQNEAQLEKSRLLSDRFSAERPKGSFSTLEIQRTEQGDSAMYLCASSSDRTNEKLFFGSGTQLSVL.

This chain connects TRBV7-9 to TRBJ2-1; TCRdb's D call of TRBD1 is untestable without DNA. This CDR3 contains 16 residues. From germline, CDR1 is SEHNR and CDR2 FQNEAQ (reference sequence). The CDR3 region is CASSAIDRTHYNEQFF. Using reference TRBV7-9 and TRBJ2-1 for the parts outside the CDR3, the full variable domain is DTGVSQNPRHKITKRGQNVTFRCDPISEHNRLYWYRQTLGQGPEFLTYFQNEAQLEKSRLLSDRFSAERPKGSFSTLEIQRTEQGDSAMYLCASSAIDRTHYNEQFFGPGTRLTVL.

The CDR3 protein is CASTRQEGYTEAFF. The J gene is TRBJ1-1, the V gene TRBV2; there is no DNA to check the TCRdb D call of TRBD1. This CDR3 is 14 amino acids long. Germline lookup yields CDR1 SNHLY and CDR2 FYNNEI.

The rearrangement links TRBV7-2 to TRBJ2-1; the TRBD1 assignment by TCRdb is unverifiable without DNA. The CDR3 spans 16 residues. Germline V gene data show CDR1 as SGHTA and CDR2 as FQGNSA. CDR3 residues: CASSPTGDYLYNEQFF.

The gene calls are TRBV5-6 and TRBJ2-4; the D gene TCRdb calls, TRBD1, cannot be checked with no DNA. The germline V gene encodes CDR1 SGHDT and CDR2 YYEEEE. The CDR3 spans 14 residues. This CDR3 is CASSFMGQGDIQYF. The full variable domain, its missing parts supplied by reference TRBV5-6 and TRBJ2-4, is DAGVTQSPTHLIKTRGQQVTLRCSPKSGHDTVSWYQQALGQGPQFIFQYYEEEERQRGNFPDRFSGHQFPNYSSELNVNALLLGDSALYLCASSFMGQGDIQYFGAGTRLSVL.

The J gene is TRBJ2-3, the V gene TRBV12-3 or TRBV12-4. This CDR3 spans 15 amino acids. This chain's CDR3 is CASSSFAASTDTQYF.

This rearrangement joins TRBV29-1 to TRBJ2-5. The CDR3 is 13 amino acids. Germline loops: CDR1 SQVTM, CDR2 ANQGSEA. CDR3 region: CSVTLGMQETQYF.

V usage is TRBV5-6 and J usage is TRBJ2-7; the TCRdb D gene call, TRBD2, has no DNA to confirm it. Per the germline V gene, CDR1 is SGHDT and CDR2 is YYEEEE. The CDR3 has 12 amino acids. CDR3 sequence reads: CASSASVGEQYF.

The chain employs TRBV3-1 and TRBJ2-4. Germline loops: CDR1 LGHDT, CDR2 YNNKEL (reference sequence). The CDR3 sequence is 16 residues long. CDR3 sequence: CASSQDLGGTKNIQYF.

The CDR3 sequence is CASSLVGGRTDTQYF. The chain links TRBV12-3 or TRBV12-4 to TRBJ2-3; TCRdb's assignment of TRBD2 cannot be checked, as there is no DNA. This CDR3 region has 15 residues.

The rearrangement links TRBV27 to TRBJ2-3; TCRdb's D call, TRBD2, is unchecked because there is no DNA. This CDR3 is built from 14 residues. The germline V gene has CDR1 MNHEY and CDR2 SMNVEV (reference sequence). This CDR3 is CASSLGGPTDTQYF.

The chain joins TRBV11-2 to TRBJ2-3. There are 16 residues in the CDR3. Looked up from germline, CDR1 is SGHAT and CDR2 is FQNNGV. The chain's CDR3 is CASSDPNQQDTDTQYF.

V is TRBV24-1 and J is TRBJ2-1. Germline loops: CDR1 KGHDR, CDR2 SFDVKD. The CDR3 length is 14 residues. CDR3 loop: CATSDLGVYNEQFF.

The CDR3 loop is CASSQDLAGPYNEQFF. This chain uses TRBV14 with TRBJ2-1; TCRdb selects TRBD2, and the lack of DNA leaves this call unchecked. This CDR3 spans 16 amino acids. CDR1 is SGHDN and CDR2 is FVKESK in the germline V gene.

The V call is TRBV7-9, the J call TRBJ2-3; TCRdb's D gene call, TRBD1, goes unchecked for lack of DNA. This CDR3 region has 15 residues. CDR1 and CDR2 (germline): SEHNR, FQNEAQ (reference sequence). The CDR3 sequence is CASSSDRGGHDTQYF.